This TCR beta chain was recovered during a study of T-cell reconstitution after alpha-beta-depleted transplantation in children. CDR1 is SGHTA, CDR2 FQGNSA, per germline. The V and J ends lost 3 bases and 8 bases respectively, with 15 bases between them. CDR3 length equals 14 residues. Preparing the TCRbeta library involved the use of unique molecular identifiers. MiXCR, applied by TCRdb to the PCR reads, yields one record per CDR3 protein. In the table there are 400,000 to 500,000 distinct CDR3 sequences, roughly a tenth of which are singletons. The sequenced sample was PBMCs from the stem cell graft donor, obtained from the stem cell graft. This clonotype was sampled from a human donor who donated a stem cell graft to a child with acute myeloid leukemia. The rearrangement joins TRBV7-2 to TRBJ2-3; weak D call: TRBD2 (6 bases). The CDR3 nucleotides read TGTGCCAGCAGCTTTATCGGAGGGGAAGGTACGCAGTATTTT. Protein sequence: CASSFIGGEGTQYF.